The 3 T cell receptor beta chains below come from one sample, sequenced in a study of OX40 agonist ivuxolimab in advanced cancers. Sequencing was performed with immunoSEQ multiplex PCR; in TCRdb, only in-frame clones are kept and a portion is missing. Among 40,000 to 50,000 clones, about 86% were seen once, and the ten largest hold about an eighth. This material consisted of CD4+ or CD8+ T cells sorted from blood, taken in a trial of the OX40 agonist ivuxolimab. Receptor source: an adult with an advanced solid tumor such as melanoma, head and neck, liver or kidney cancer.

The rearrangement links TRBV5-6 to TRBJ2-7; possibly TRBD2 for D (6 bases). Germline V gene sequence: CDR1 SGHDT, CDR2 YYEEEE. CDR3 length: 12 residues. Trimming removed 3 bases at V and 6 bases at J, with 10 bases between. The CDR3, as DNA: TGTGCCAGCAGCTCCGGGACTCTCGAGCAGTACTTC. Amino acid sequence: CASSSGTLEQYF. The complete variable domain, with remaining parts taken from reference TRBV5-6 and TRBJ2-7, reads DAGVTQSPTHLIKTRGQQVTLRCSPKSGHDTVSWYQQALGQGPQFIFQYYEEEERQRGNFPDRFSGHQFPNYSSELNVNALLLGDSALYLCASSSGTLEQYFGPGTRLTVT.

This sequence joins TRBV7-2 and TRBJ2-7; possibly TRBD2 for D (6 bases). CDR3 length: 14 residues. V was shortened by 5 bases and J by 2 bases, with 13 bases between the two germline ends. In germline, CDR1 is SGHTA, CDR2 FQGNSA. The CDR3 loop reads CASSPGVNPYEQYF. CDR3 in DNA: TGTGCCAGCAGCCCGGGGGTGAACCCCTACGAGCAGTACTTC.

This chain connects TRBV28 to TRBJ2-7, with a tentative D call TRBD2 (6 bases). Trimming stripped 5 bases from V and 3 bases from J, with 11 bases between. Germline V gene sequence: CDR1 MDHEN, CDR2 SYDVKM. CDR3 length: 13 residues. This chain's CDR3 is CASSIAESYEQYF. The CDR3 DNA follows: TGTGCCAGCAGTATAGCGGAAAGCTACGAGCAGTACTTC.